This T cell receptor (beta chain) was identified during a study of blood T cell repertoires in COVID-19. Study-wide context: The origin of the acute and convalescent COVID-19 samples was the United States, Italy and Spain. PBMCs, B-cell-depleted T cells, or T cells were the source of the cDNA or gDNA that made up the material.

Authors' methods: Estimates of nucleated cell counts were drawn from the amplification of reference gene primers. The method was immunoSEQ multiplex PCR; TCRdb's version includes in-frame clones alone and lacks a portion of them. That table furnishes V, J and clone size, whereas the DNA furnished D and trimming. The top ten clones hold approximately 1.4% of a sample with approximately 180,000 clones, around 90% of them seen once. The CDR3 has 14 amino acids. J gave up 2 bases and V 3 bases, and 2 bases lay outside the gene matches. From germline, CDR1 is SGHRS and CDR2 YFSETQ. About this clone itself: The same CDR3 arises from other DNA sequences in this sample as well.

The V and J genes are TRBV5-1 and TRBJ1-2; TRBD1 matches at 9 bases. This TCR derives from a woman aged 45-65 years with acute or convalescent COVID-19. Sequenced: peripheral blood. CDR3 in amino acids: CASSSGQGNYGYTF. The CDR3 bases are TGCGCCAGCAGCTCTGGACAGGGGAACTATGGCTACACCTTC.